This TCR beta chain was sequenced for a study of identical twins. A note on this clonotype: The junction shows a germline mismatch at one end, possibly a read error.

This CDR3 has 14 amino acids. Germline CDR1 reads SGHDT; CDR2 reads YYEEEE. MiXCR was run by TCRdb on the 5' RACE reads, yielding one entry per CDR3 protein. The sample contains approximately 1.8 million distinct CDR3 sequences, around a third of which appear only once. The sequencing sample was made of cord blood. The gene calls are TRBV5-6 and TRBJ1-1; 8 bases line up with TRBD1. The origin of this receptor is a newborn girl in good health. The CDR3 nucleotides read TGTACCAGCCGTCCTCAGGGGGCGAACACTGAAGCTTTCTTT. Amino acid sequence: CTSRPQGANTEAFF.